One sample yielded the 26 T cell receptor beta chains listed below, sequenced in a study of healthy donors' naive CD4 and CD8 T cells. TCR libraries were built from about 0.55 ug of total RNA by linear amplification. Each CDR3 protein gets one entry after TCRdb re-called the reads with MiXCR. The data show roughly 200,000 distinct CDR3 sequences, under 85% seen once. The sequencing input was naive CD4+ and CD8+ T cells sorted from blood, pooled from several donors. Source of these receptors: a pool of human donors in good health; the sample pools cells from several healthy donors.

The gene calls are TRBV4-3 and TRBJ1-1, with D tentatively TRBD1 (6 bases). Germline V gene lookup returns CDR1 LGHNA and CDR2 YSLEER. Trimming took off 2 bases at V and 0 bases at J, with 13 bases between the two ends. This CDR3 region has 16 residues. The CDR3 spells CASSQIGGTLNTEAFF. Written as DNA, the CDR3 is TGCGCCAGCAGCCAAATAGGAGGGACACTGAACACTGAAGCTTTCTTT.

This clonotype showed up just a few times. One junction end disagrees with the germline gene, perhaps due to a read error. V is TRBV12-3 or TRBV12-4 and J is TRBJ2-7, with 7 bases lining up with TRBD1. The CDR3 length is 14 residues. As DNA, the CDR3 is TGTGCCAGCAGCTTAGGGGGCACCTCCTACGAGCAGTACTTC. Translating it yields CASSLGGTSYEQYF.

The V gene is TRBV5-1, the J gene TRBJ2-1; 8 bases fit TRBD1. From germline, CDR1 is SGHRS and CDR2 YFSETQ. This CDR3 is built from 16 residues. Germline trimming cut 0 bases from V and 4 bases from J; bases unmatched to any gene: 6. The CDR3 here is CASSLGVTGAYNEQFF. CDR3 in DNA: TGCGCCAGCAGCTTGGGGGTGACAGGGGCGTACAATGAGCAGTTCTTC.

The rearrangement uses TRBV20-1 and TRBJ2-1, with D perhaps matching TRBD2 (6 bases). The V and J ends lost 5 bases and 1 base respectively, with 18 bases between them. The CDR3 spans 16 residues. Per the germline V gene, CDR1 is DFQATT and CDR2 is SNEGSKA (reference sequence). CDR3 coding DNA: TGCAGTGCTCCTCCCGTTGCGGGGAGTTCCTACAATGAGCAGTTCTTC. This codes for CSAPPVAGSSYNEQFF.

This clonotype has only a few counts. The gene calls are TRBV19 and TRBJ1-4; 8 nucleotides align to TRBD1. Germline CDR1 LNHDA, CDR2 SQIVND (reference sequence). J was trimmed by 10 bases and V by 5 bases; bases with no gene match: 6. The CDR3 is 13 amino acids. The CDR3: CASSFRDRRKLFF. CDR3 bases: TGTGCCAGTAGTTTCCGGGACAGGAGAAAACTGTTTTTT.

This rearrangement joins TRBV5-1 to TRBJ2-5; TRBD2 agrees at 8 bases. This CDR3 contains 16 residues. CDR1 is SGHRS and CDR2 is YFSETQ in the germline V gene. After removal of 2 bases from V and 2 bases from J, the junction contained 8 bases not matched to a gene. In DNA, the CDR3 is TGCGCCAGCAGCTTTACCCCTAGCGGGCTTCAAGAGACCCAGTACTTC. Encoded protein: CASSFTPSGLQETQYF.

This chain uses TRBV5-5 with TRBJ1-6; no clear D gene. The CDR3 length is 16 residues. V was trimmed by 4 bases and J by 8 bases, leaving 19 bases between them. The germline gives CDR1 SGHKS, CDR2 YYEKEE (reference sequence). In DNA, the CDR3 is TGTGCCAGCAGCCCAGTGACCTCCCGCCCCGATTCACCCCTCCACTTT. Translating gives CASSPVTSRPDSPLHF.

The genes are TRBV29-1 and TRBJ2-3; 14 nucleotides align to TRBD2. Per germline, CDR1 SQVTM and CDR2 ANQGSEA. The CDR3 is 15 residues long. The J segment lost 5 bases and the V segment lost 3 bases, leaving 4 bases of the junction unmatched. CDR3 sequence reads: CSVEGTSGSQDTQYF. In DNA form, the CDR3 reads TGCAGCGTTGAGGGGACTAGCGGGAGCCAAGATACGCAGTATTTT.

The V gene is TRBV18, the J gene TRBJ2-1; D possibly corresponds to TRBD2 (6 bases). This CDR3 is 15 amino acids long. Trimming cost V 2 bases and J 4 bases, with 12 bases left between them. The germline V gene encodes CDR1 KGHSH and CDR2 LQKENI. This chain's CDR3 is CASSPNAGPYNEQFF. The CDR3 nucleotides read TGTGCCAGCTCACCAAACGCGGGACCTTACAATGAGCAGTTCTTC.

This clonotype was counted a single time. V is TRBV6-2 or TRBV6-3 and J is TRBJ2-5; D unclear. V was pared by 6 bases and J by 3 bases, with 2 bases between. The CDR3 spans 10 residues. From germline, CDR1 is MNHEY and CDR2 SVGEGT. The CDR3 protein is CASREETQYF. The CDR3 coding sequence is TGTGCCAGCAGGGAAGAGACCCAGTACTTC.

The chain has TRBV5-4 and TRBJ2-1; 7 nucleotides agree with TRBD1. Trimming at V came to 3 bases and at J to 6 bases, leaving 6 bases not matched to a gene. The CDR3 totals 14 residues. From germline, CDR1 is SGHNT and CDR2 YYREEE (reference sequence). Written as DNA, the CDR3 is TGTGCCAGCAGCTACGGGTCAGGGGGCAATGAGCAGTTCTTC. This gives the protein CASSYGSGGNEQFF.

The chain has TRBV19 and TRBJ2-7; the D is unclear. With 4 bases removed from V and 0 bases from J, the gap between germline ends came to 10 bases. This CDR3 has 14 residues. Germline values: CDR1 LNHDA, CDR2 SQIVND (reference sequence). As DNA, the CDR3 is TGTGCCAGTAGTACGCGGTCCGGCTCCTACGAGCAGTACTTC. As protein: CASSTRSGSYEQYF.

The genes are TRBV29-1 and TRBJ1-3, with unresolved D. The CDR3 totals 15 residues. Germline-derived CDR1 and CDR2 are SQVTM and ANQGSEA. Trimming pared 2 bases from V and 0 bases from J, leaving 11 bases between. This CDR3 is CSVESPGPSGNTIYF. The CDR3 bases are TGCAGCGTTGAAAGCCCGGGCCCCTCTGGAAACACCATATATTTT. Full variable domain (outside the CDR3, taken from reference TRBV29-1 and TRBJ1-3): SAVISQKPSRDICQRGTSLTIQCQVDSQVTMMFWYRQQPGQSLTLIATANQGSEATYESGFVIDKFPISRPNLTFSTLTVSNMSPEDSSIYLCSVESPGPSGNTIYFGEGSWLTVV.

V is TRBV29-1 and J is TRBJ2-3, with D perhaps TRBD1 or TRBD2 (6 bases each). The CDR3 sequence is 14 residues long. V was trimmed by 5 bases and J by 4 bases, leaving 16 bases between them. The V gene's germline CDR1 is SQVTM and CDR2 ANQGSEA. Here the CDR3 reads CSVKGGLGADTQYF. The CDR3 DNA sequence: TGCAGCGTTAAGGGGGGACTGGGAGCAGATACGCAGTATTTT.

This clonotype has just a few counts. J is TRBJ2-5 and V is TRBV6-5; 8 nucleotides match TRBD1. V shed 6 bases and J 2 bases; nucleotides not matched to a gene: 8. From germline, CDR1 is MNHEY and CDR2 SVGAGI. The length of the CDR3 is 15 residues. CDR3 DNA sequence: TGTGCCAGCAGACGGACAGGGCAATCTCAAGAGACCCAGTACTTC. The encoded protein is CASRRTGQSQETQYF.

Points on this clonotype: Compared with germline, one end of the junction differs, possibly owing to a read error. The chain joins TRBV5-4 to TRBJ2-1; 8 bases align to TRBD2. The CDR3 covers 12 residues. The V gene's germline CDR1 is SGHNT and CDR2 YYREEE (reference sequence). The CDR3 nucleotides are TGTGCCGGCAGGATAGCGGGGAATGAGCAGTTCTTC. Amino acid sequence: CAGRIAGNEQFF.

This clonotype was detected only once. The chain employs TRBV29-1 and TRBJ1-5; D gene unclear. The CDR3 is made up of 13 amino acids. CDR1 is SQVTM, CDR2 ANQGSEA, per germline. V was clipped by 6 bases and J by 6 bases, with 15 bases between them. The CDR3 loop is CSVSRGSGQPQHF. In DNA form, the CDR3 reads TGCAGCGTAAGTCGGGGAAGCGGTCAGCCCCAGCATTTT.

V gene TRBV14 combines with J gene TRBJ2-5; D perhaps matches TRBD1 (7 bases). Trimming took off 4 bases at V and 2 bases at J, with 17 bases between the two ends. CDR1 is SGHDN, CDR2 FVKESK, per germline. This CDR3 region has 16 residues. The CDR3 region is CASSPHRGGSQETQYF. Here the CDR3 DNA reads TGTGCCAGCAGCCCCCACAGGGGAGGATCACAAGAGACCCAGTACTTC.

The chain is built from TRBV5-5 and TRBJ1-2; D is uncertain. Germline V lookup: CDR1 SGHKS, CDR2 YYEKEE (reference sequence). The CDR3 length is 13 residues. The V and J ends lost 4 bases and 8 bases respectively, with 15 bases between them. Here the CDR3 DNA reads TGTGCCAGCAGCCCCCTGGCCCCGGGAGGCTACACCTTC. Protein sequence: CASSPLAPGGYTF.

The V gene is TRBV27, the J gene TRBJ2-1, with D perhaps being TRBD1 or TRBD2 (5 bases each). CDR1 MNHEY and CDR2 SMNVEV come from the germline V gene (reference sequence). Trimming took off 1 base at V and 4 bases at J, with 5 bases between the two ends. This CDR3 is built from 13 residues. Written as DNA, the CDR3 is TGTGCCAGCAGTTTATGGGGGTACAATGAGCAGTTCTTC. Translation: CASSLWGYNEQFF.

The rearrangement links TRBV11-1 to TRBJ1-1; D call uncertain. Trimming stripped 2 bases from V and 6 bases from J, with 13 bases between. The CDR3 sequence is 14 residues long. Germline V CDR1 and CDR2: SGHAT, FQDESV (reference sequence). The CDR3 region has the DNA TGTGCCAGCAGCTTATCGCTGGGGTTCGCTGAAGCTTTCTTT. It specifies CASSLSLGFAEAFF.

The chain is built from TRBV11-2 and TRBJ2-7; D may be TRBD1 (5 bases). CDR1 is SGHAT, CDR2 FQNNGV, per germline. V shed 5 bases and J shed 4 bases, with 15 bases lying between them. CDR3 length equals 14 residues. The CDR3 is CASSPGQQAYEQYF. CDR3 nucleotide sequence: TGTGCCAGCAGCCCCGGACAACAGGCTTACGAGCAGTACTTC.

The rearrangement links TRBV27 to TRBJ2-1; TRBD2 might be the D (5 bases). V was pared by 0 bases and J by 2 bases, with 8 bases between. Germline V gene data show CDR1 as MNHEY and CDR2 as SMNVEV (reference sequence). CDR3 length: 15 amino acids. CDR3 residues: CASSLSRRPYNEQFF. As DNA, the CDR3 is TGTGCCAGCAGTTTATCCAGGAGGCCCTACAATGAGCAGTTCTTC.

The CDR3 region is CASSLGVAGSSYNEQFF. The CDR3 region has the DNA TGTGCCAGCAGCTTAGGGGTCGCGGGGAGCTCCTACAATGAGCAGTTCTTC. The chain uses TRBV7-8 and TRBJ2-1; TRBD2 might be the D (6 bases). The CDR3 spans 17 residues. The V end lost 1 base, the J end lost 0 bases, and 13 bases lay between the germline ends. The germline V gene encodes CDR1 SGHVS and CDR2 FQNEAQ.

The rearrangement links TRBV19 to TRBJ2-1; D possibly corresponds to TRBD2 (5 bases). Trimming removed 3 bases at V and 6 bases at J, with 12 bases between. CDR1 and CDR2 from the germline V gene are LNHDA and SQIVND (reference sequence). This CDR3 is 14 amino acids long. For the CDR3, the DNA is TGTGCCAGTAGTATCGGACTCCTCGGCAATGAGCAGTTCTTC. Its translation is CASSIGLLGNEQFF.

The genes are TRBV29-1 and TRBJ2-1; 10 nucleotides line up with TRBD2. CDR1 and CDR2 (germline): SQVTM, ANQGSEA. There are 13 residues in the CDR3. J gave up 8 bases and V 4 bases, and 5 bases lay outside the gene matches. CDR3 in amino acids: CSVAGLARHEQFF. The CDR3 region has the DNA TGCAGCGTTGCGGGACTAGCGAGGCATGAGCAGTTCTTC.